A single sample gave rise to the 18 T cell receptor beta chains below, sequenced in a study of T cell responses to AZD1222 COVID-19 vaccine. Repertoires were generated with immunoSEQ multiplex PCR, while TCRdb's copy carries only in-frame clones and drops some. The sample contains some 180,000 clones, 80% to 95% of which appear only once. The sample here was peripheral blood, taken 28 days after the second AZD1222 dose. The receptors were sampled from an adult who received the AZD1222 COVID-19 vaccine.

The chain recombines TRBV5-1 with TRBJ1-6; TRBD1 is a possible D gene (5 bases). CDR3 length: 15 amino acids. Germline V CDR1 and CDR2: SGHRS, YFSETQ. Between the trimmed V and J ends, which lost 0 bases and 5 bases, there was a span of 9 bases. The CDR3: CASSLETGDNSPLHF. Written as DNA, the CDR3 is TGCGCCAGCAGCTTGGAAACAGGCGATAATTCACCCCTCCACTTT.

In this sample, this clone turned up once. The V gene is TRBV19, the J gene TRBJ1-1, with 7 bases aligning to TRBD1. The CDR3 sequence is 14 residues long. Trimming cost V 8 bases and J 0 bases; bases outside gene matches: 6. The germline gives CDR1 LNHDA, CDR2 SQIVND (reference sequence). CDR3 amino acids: CASRQGDMNTEAFF. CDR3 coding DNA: TGTGCCAGTCGCCAGGGGGACATGAACACTGAAGCTTTCTTT.

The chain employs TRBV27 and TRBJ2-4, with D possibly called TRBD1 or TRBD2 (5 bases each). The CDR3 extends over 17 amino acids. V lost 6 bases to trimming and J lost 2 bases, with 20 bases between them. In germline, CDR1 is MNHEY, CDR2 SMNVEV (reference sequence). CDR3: CASRNLQGVSSKNIQYF. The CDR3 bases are TGTGCCAGCAGAAACCTGCAGGGAGTATCTTCCAAAAACATTCAGTACTTC.

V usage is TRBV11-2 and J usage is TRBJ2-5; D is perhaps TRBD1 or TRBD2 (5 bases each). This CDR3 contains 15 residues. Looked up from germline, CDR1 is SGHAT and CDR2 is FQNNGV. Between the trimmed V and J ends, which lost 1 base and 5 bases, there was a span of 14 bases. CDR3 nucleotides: TGTGCCAGCAGCTTAGTAGGGACCCTCCAGGAGACCCAGTACTTC. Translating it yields CASSLVGTLQETQYF.

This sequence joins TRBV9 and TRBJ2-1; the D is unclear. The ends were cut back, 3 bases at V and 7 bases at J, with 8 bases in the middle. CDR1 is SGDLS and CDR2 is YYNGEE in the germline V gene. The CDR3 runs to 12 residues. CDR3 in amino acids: CASSDPVNEQFF. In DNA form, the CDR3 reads TGTGCCAGCAGCGACCCGGTGAATGAGCAGTTCTTC. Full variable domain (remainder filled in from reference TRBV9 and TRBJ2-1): DSGVTQTPKHLITATGQRVTLRCSPRSGDLSVYWYQQSLDQGLQFLIQYYNGEERAKGNILERFSAQQFPDLHSELNLSSLELGDSALYFCASSDPVNEQFFGPGTRLTVL.

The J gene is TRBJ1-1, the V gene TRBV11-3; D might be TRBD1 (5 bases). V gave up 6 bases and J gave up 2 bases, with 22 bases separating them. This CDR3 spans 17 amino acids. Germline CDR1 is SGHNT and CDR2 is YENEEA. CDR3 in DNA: TGTGCCAGCAGTCCGGGGAGATGGGGCGCCTCCAACACTGAAGCTTTCTTT. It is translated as CASSPGRWGASNTEAFF.

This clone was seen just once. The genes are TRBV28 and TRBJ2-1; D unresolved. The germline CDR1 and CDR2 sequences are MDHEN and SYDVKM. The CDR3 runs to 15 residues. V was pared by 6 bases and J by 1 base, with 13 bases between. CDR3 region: CASRPPGGSYNEQFF. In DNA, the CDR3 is TGTGCCAGCAGACCCCCTGGCGGATCCTACAATGAGCAGTTCTTC. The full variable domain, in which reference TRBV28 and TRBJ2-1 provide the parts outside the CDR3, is DVKVTQSSRYLVKRTGEKVFLECVQDMDHENMFWYRQDPGLGLRLIYFSYDVKMKEKGDIPEGYSVSREKKERFSLILESASTNQTSMYLCASRPPGGSYNEQFFGPGTRLTVL.

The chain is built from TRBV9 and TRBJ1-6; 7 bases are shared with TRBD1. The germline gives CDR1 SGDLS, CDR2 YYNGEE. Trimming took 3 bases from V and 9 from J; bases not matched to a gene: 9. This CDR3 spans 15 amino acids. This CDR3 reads CASSGGDSSSSPLHF. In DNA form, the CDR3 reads TGTGCCAGCAGCGGGGGGGACAGCTCCAGTTCACCCCTCCACTTT.

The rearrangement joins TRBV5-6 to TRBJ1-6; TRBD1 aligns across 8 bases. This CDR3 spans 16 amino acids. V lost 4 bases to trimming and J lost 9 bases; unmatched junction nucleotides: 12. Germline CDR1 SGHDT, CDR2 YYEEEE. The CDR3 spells CASSQRDTGGRSPLHF. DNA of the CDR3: TGTGCCAGCAGCCAGAGAGATACAGGGGGACGTTCACCCCTCCACTTT.

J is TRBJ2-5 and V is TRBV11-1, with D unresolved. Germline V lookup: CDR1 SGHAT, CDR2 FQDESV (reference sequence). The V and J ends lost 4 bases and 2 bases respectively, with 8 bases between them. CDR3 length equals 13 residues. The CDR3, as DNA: TGTGCCAGCAGCTCCGTAAGACAAGAGACCCAGTACTTC. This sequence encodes CASSSVRQETQYF. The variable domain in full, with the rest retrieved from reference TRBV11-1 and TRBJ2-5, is EAEVAQSPRYKITEKSQAVAFWCDPISGHATLYWYRQILGQGPELLVQFQDESVVDDSQLPKDRFSAERLKGVDSTLKIQPAELGDSAMYLCASSSVRQETQYFGPGTRLLVL.

Written as DNA, the CDR3 is TGTGCCAGCAGCTTAGGGCAGCAACCGAATTCACCCCTCCACTTT. Protein product: CASSLGQQPNSPLHF. The rearrangement links TRBV7-8 to TRBJ1-6, with unresolved D. Trimming stripped 1 base from V and 7 bases from J, with 11 bases between. The CDR3 covers 15 residues. Germline V gene sequence: CDR1 SGHVS, CDR2 FQNEAQ.

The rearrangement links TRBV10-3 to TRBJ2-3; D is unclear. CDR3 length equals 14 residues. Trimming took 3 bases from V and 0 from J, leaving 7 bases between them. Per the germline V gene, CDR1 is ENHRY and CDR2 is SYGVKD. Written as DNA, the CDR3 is TGTGCCATCAGTGACGAGGTAAGCACAGATACGCAGTATTTT. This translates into CAISDEVSTDTQYF.

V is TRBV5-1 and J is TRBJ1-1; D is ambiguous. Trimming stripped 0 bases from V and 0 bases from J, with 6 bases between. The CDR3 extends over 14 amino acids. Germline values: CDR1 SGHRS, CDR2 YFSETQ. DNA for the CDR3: TGCGCCAGCAGCTTGGGACTGATGAACACTGAAGCTTTCTTT. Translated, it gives CASSLGLMNTEAFF.

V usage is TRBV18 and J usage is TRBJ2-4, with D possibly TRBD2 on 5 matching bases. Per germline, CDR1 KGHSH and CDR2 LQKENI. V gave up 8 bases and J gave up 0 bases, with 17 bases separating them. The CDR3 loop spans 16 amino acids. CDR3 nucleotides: TGTGCCAGCCGCGGACCATCAGCGGCAGCCAAAAACATTCAGTACTTC. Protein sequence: CASRGPSAAAKNIQYF.

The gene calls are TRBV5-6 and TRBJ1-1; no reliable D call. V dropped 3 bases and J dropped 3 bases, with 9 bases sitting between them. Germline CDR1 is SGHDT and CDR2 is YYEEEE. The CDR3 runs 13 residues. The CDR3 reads CASSWAGHTEAFF. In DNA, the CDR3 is TGTGCCAGCAGCTGGGCCGGACACACTGAAGCTTTCTTT.

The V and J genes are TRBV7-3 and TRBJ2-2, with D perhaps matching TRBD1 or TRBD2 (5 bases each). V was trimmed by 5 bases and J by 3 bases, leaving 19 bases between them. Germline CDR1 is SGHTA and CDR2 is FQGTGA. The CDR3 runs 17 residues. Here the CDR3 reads CASSVGWGKRDTGELFF. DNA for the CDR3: TGTGCCAGCAGCGTCGGGTGGGGGAAACGGGACACCGGGGAGCTGTTTTTT.

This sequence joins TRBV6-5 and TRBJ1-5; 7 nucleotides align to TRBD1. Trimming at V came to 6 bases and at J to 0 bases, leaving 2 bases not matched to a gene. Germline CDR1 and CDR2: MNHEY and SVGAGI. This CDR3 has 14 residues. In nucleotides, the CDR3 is TGTGCCAGCAGCCACAGGGGTAGCAATCAGCCCCAGCATTTT. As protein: CASSHRGSNQPQHF.

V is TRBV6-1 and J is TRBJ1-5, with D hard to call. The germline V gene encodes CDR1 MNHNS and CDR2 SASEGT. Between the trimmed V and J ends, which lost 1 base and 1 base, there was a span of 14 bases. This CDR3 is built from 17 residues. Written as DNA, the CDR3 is TGTGCCAGCAGTGAAGGTATAACCGGGAGAAGCAATCAGCCCCAGCATTTT. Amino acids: CASSEGITGRSNQPQHF.